This entry lists 25 T cell receptor beta chains sequenced from one sample in a study of T cells in women clearing cervical HPV infection. The data were produced by immunoSEQ multiplex PCR, yet TCRdb's version contains in-frame clones alone and is incomplete. The table gives around 18,000 clones; the top ten clones make up roughly a tenth of it. Sequencing was performed on blood buffy coat. These receptors came from a woman between 18 and 69 years old with a cervical HPV16 infection that either progressed to CIN3+ or cleared (not recorded which).

Concerning this clone itself: The observed sequence ends 3 residues before the CDR3 terminus, with the missing tail filled in from the germline J gene. The chain links TRBV6-2 or TRBV6-3 to TRBJ2-4, with a possible D match to TRBD1 (5 bases). CDR1 and CDR2 (germline): MNHEY, SVGEGT. The CDR3 runs to 15 residues. The sequenced part of the CDR3 DNA is TGTGCCAGCAGTTTATCAGGGCCCTCGGTCGGTGGT. The encoded protein is CASSLSGPSVGG. The whole CDR3 region reads CASSLSGPSVGGQYF.

Concerning this clone itself: The read finishes 3 residues shy of the CDR3 end, and the germline J gene is used to complete it. The rearrangement links TRBV18 to TRBJ2-3; perhaps TRBD1 as D (5 bases). Looked up from germline, CDR1 is KGHSH and CDR2 is LQKENI. The ends were cut back, 6 bases at V and 2 bases at J, with 9 bases in the middle. The CDR3 covers 13 residues. CDR3 protein: CASSDRSTDTQYF. The covered CDR3 bases are TGTGCCAGCTCCGACAGATCCACAGATACG.

A word on this clone: With the read ending 3 residues before the CDR3 end, the germline J gene is used to fill in that end. V and J are TRBV7-2 and TRBJ1-6; unclear D gene. This CDR3 has 14 residues. Germline V gene data show CDR1 as SGHTA and CDR2 as FQGNSA. V lost 2 bases and J lost 10, with 12 bases in between. The chain's CDR3 is CASSLFKVASPLHF. The CDR3 bases that were read are TGTGCCAGCAGCTTATTCAAGGTTGCCTCACCC.

Of note for this clone: The observed sequence ends 3 residues before the CDR3 terminus, with the missing tail filled in from the germline J gene. The V gene is TRBV5-4, the J gene TRBJ1-2; TRBD1 agrees at 7 bases. The CDR3 totals 14 residues. V shed 2 bases, J shed 4 bases, and the junction held 5 bases outside the gene matches. Germline V lookup: CDR1 SGHNT, CDR2 YYREEE (reference sequence). The CDR3 reads CASSFTGAGYGYTF. CDR3 DNA (partial): TGTGCCAGCAGCTTTACAGGGGCGGGCTATGGC.

A remark on this clone: The sequence runs out 3 residues before the end of the CDR3; the remainder is reconstructed from the germline J gene. The same CDR3 arises from other DNA sequences in this sample as well. This rearrangement joins TRBV20-1 to TRBJ1-3; 7 nucleotides agree with TRBD1. V lost 5 bases and J lost 4; bases outside the gene matches: 5. Germline CDR1 DFQATT, CDR2 SNEGSKA (reference sequence). The CDR3 consists of 13 residues. The sequenced CDR3 bases are TGCAGTGCTTTGGGACAGACAGGAAACACC. This sequence encodes CSALGQTGNT. The whole CDR3 sequence is CSALGQTGNTIYF.

The DNA read from the CDR3 is TGTGCCAGCTCACTGGCCGGGGAGCTGAATGGC. Translated, it gives CASSLAGELNG. The whole CDR3 protein is CASSLAGELNGYTF. The chain has TRBV18 and TRBJ1-2, with D unresolved. The CDR3 end falls 3 residues outside the read, so it is completed with the germline J gene. Germline CDR1 KGHSH, CDR2 LQKENI. The CDR3 is made up of 14 amino acids. Trimming removed 4 bases from V and 6 bases from J, with 15 bases in between.

A note on this clone: The read ends 3 residues shy of where the CDR3 ends; the end is completed using the germline J gene. This chain uses TRBV7-2 with TRBJ1-2; D possibly corresponds to TRBD1 (6 bases). Germline lookup yields CDR1 SGHTA and CDR2 FQGNSA. The CDR3 has 15 residues. CDR3: CASSLLWGRTDTYTF. The DNA read from the CDR3 is TGTGCCAGCAGCTTATTGTGGGGGCGCACAGATACC. Combining the CDR3 with reference TRBV7-2 and TRBJ1-2 gives the whole variable domain GAGVSQSPSNKVTEKGKDVELRCDPISGHTALYWYRQSLGQGLEFLIYFQGNSAPDKSGLPSDRFSAERTGGSVSTLTIQRTQQEDSAVYLCASSLLWGRTDTYTFGSGTRLTVV.

Concerning this clone itself: The CDR3 goes on 3 residues after the read ends, and that part is filled in from the germline J gene. The chain combines TRBV7-9 with TRBJ2-2; 7 nucleotides agree with TRBD1. The germline V gene has CDR1 SEHNR and CDR2 FQNEAQ (reference sequence). V trimming: 4 bases; J trimming: 0 bases; junction bases outside the gene matches: 2. CDR3 length equals 15 residues. CDR3 bases read: TGTGCCAGCAGCTACGGGACAGCGAACACCGGGGAG. Amino acids: CASSYGTANTGE. The whole CDR3 region reads CASSYGTANTGELFF.

Concerning this clone itself: The read is 3 residues too short to cover the CDR3 end, so that end is filled in from the germline J gene. This chain connects TRBV5-6 to TRBJ2-3, with TRBD2 identical over 8 bases. Germline CDR1 SGHDT, CDR2 YYEEEE. V lost 0 bases to trimming and J lost 1 base; unmatched junction nucleotides: 1. The length of the CDR3 is 15 residues. CDR3 sequence reads: CASSLVAGRTDTQYF. The sequenced CDR3 bases are TGTGCCAGCAGCTTGGTAGCGGGGCGCACAGATACG. The complete variable domain, with remaining parts taken from reference TRBV5-6 and TRBJ2-3, reads DAGVTQSPTHLIKTRGQQVTLRCSPKSGHDTVSWYQQALGQGPQFIFQYYEEEERQRGNFPDRFSGHQFPNYSSELNVNALLLGDSALYLCASSLVAGRTDTQYFGPGTRLTVL.

Concerning this clone: Read sequence stops 3 residues before the CDR3 end, and the germline J gene provides the missing end. This chain connects TRBV10-2 to TRBJ1-2, with a tentative D call TRBD1 (5 bases). CDR1 is WSHSY and CDR2 is SAAADI in the germline V gene. The CDR3 contains 14 residues. The V end lost 6 bases, the J end lost 3 bases, and 14 bases lay between the germline ends. Partial CDR3 DNA: TGCGCCAGCAGCATAAGGGGAGGGGACTATGGC. Protein: CASSIRGGDYG. The whole CDR3 protein is CASSIRGGDYGYTF.

About this clone itself: The read terminates 3 residues ahead of where the CDR3 ends, so the germline J gene completes it. The chain employs TRBV20-1 and TRBJ1-5, with a weak D call TRBD1 (5 bases). The CDR3 totals 14 residues. Germline CDR1 and CDR2: DFQATT and SNEGSKA (reference sequence). The germline V and J ends were trimmed by 1 base and 2 bases, with 9 bases remaining between them. Incomplete CDR3 DNA: TGCAGTGCTAGAGCTCAGGGAGGCAATCAGCCC. Protein product: CSARAQGGNQP. From start to end, the CDR3 is CSARAQGGNQPQHF.

A remark on this clone: The read ends 3 residues before the CDR3 terminus; that terminus is restored from the germline J gene. This chain connects TRBV7-2 to TRBJ1-2, with a possible D match to TRBD1 (6 bases). The CDR3 extends over 14 amino acids. Germline loops: CDR1 SGHTA, CDR2 FQGNSA. The CDR3 sequence is CASSLEGGYYDYTF. CDR3 DNA (partial): TGTGCCAGCAGCTTAGAAGGGGGATACTACGAC.

The chain's CDR3 is CASSLGQARSPLHF. The DNA read from the CDR3 is TGTGCCAGCAGCTTAGGTCAGGCTCGGTCACCC. The chain carries TRBV11-2 and TRBJ1-6; D ambiguous. The CDR3 end is not reached by the read, which stops 3 residues before it; the germline J gene fills it in. V lost 1 base, J lost 10 bases, and 11 bases lay in between. The CDR3 loop spans 14 amino acids. Germline CDR1 is SGHAT and CDR2 is FQNNGV.

Regarding this clone: The CDR3 end is not reached by the read, which stops 3 residues before it; the germline J gene fills it in. The chain carries TRBV30 and TRBJ1-4; 10 positions agree with TRBD1. The CDR3 runs 15 residues. V trimming: 3 bases; J trimming: 7 bases; junction bases outside the gene matches: 8. Germline values: CDR1 GTSNPN, CDR2 SVGIG (reference sequence). The CDR3 sequence: CAWSSRDRGGEKLFF. Incomplete CDR3 DNA: TGTGCCTGGAGCTCCCGGGACAGGGGAGGTGAAAAA.

As concerns this clone: The sequence runs out 3 residues before the end of the CDR3; the remainder is reconstructed from the germline J gene. This chain connects TRBV3-1 (or the pseudogene TRBV3-2) to TRBJ1-2, with 7 positions matching TRBD1. CDR3 size: 15 residues. Looked up from germline, CDR1 is LGHDT and CDR2 is YNNKEL (reference sequence). V dropped 0 bases and J dropped 3; count of bases not matched to a gene: 4. CDR3 bases read: TGTGCCAGCAGCCAAGAACAGGGGAGATACTATGGC. This sequence encodes CASSQEQGRYYG. The entire CDR3 sequence reads CASSQEQGRYYGYTF.

A remark on this clone: The CDR3 extends 3 residues past the end of the read, so its final part is completed from the germline J gene. The gene calls are TRBV19 and TRBJ2-3, with 7 bases identical to TRBD1. This CDR3 region has 14 residues. Germline CDR1 and CDR2: LNHDA and SQIVND (reference sequence). Partial CDR3 DNA: TGTGCCAGTAGCGCCGGGACAGCCTCGTTGACG. This sequence encodes CASSAGTASLT. The whole CDR3 sequence reads CASSAGTASLTQYF.

For this clone: The CDR3 end falls 3 residues outside the read, so it is completed with the germline J gene. The chain couples TRBV2 to TRBJ2-2; 7 bases match TRBD1. Unmatched junction bases numbered 5, after V lost 6 bases and J lost 7 bases. This CDR3 region has 13 residues. Germline V gene data show CDR1 as SNHLY and CDR2 as FYNNEI. CDR3 loop: CASRQGLGGELFF. The sequenced CDR3 bases are TGTGCCAGCAGACAGGGGCTGGGCGGGGAG.

A note on this clone: The read ends 3 residues shy of where the CDR3 ends; the end is completed using the germline J gene. The rearrangement links TRBV20-1 to TRBJ1-1; TRBD1 agrees at 7 bases. The germline gives CDR1 DFQATT, CDR2 SNEGSKA (reference sequence). J lost 2 bases, V lost 6 bases, and 6 bases had no gene match. The CDR3 spans 13 residues. Incomplete CDR3 DNA: TGCAGTGCCCAGGGACAGCTAAACACTGAA. The encoded protein is CSAQGQLNTE. The CDR3, in full, reads CSAQGQLNTEAFF.

Considering frequency, this clone is medium-sized. Partial CDR3 DNA: TGTGCCAGCTCACCACCGATTGGACAGGGGACCTACGAG. Encoded protein: CASSPPIGQGTYE. The CDR3, in full, reads CASSPPIGQGTYEQYF. The chain couples TRBV18 to TRBJ2-7; 9 nucleotides line up with TRBD1. The sequenced fragment ends 3 residues before the CDR3 boundary, so the rest is inferred from the germline J gene. CDR1 is KGHSH and CDR2 is LQKENI in the germline V gene. V was clipped by 0 bases and J by 2 bases; unmatched bases: 5. There are 16 residues in the CDR3.

Worth noting for this clone: The read ends 3 residues early relative to the CDR3; the germline J gene fills the gap. The rearrangement uses TRBV5-1 and TRBJ1-4; perhaps TRBD1 as D (5 bases). The CDR3 spans 15 residues. Germline V gene data show CDR1 as SGHRS and CDR2 as YFSETQ. The chain's CDR3 is CASSPGPGGANVLFF. CDR3 bases read: TGCGCCAGCAGCCCCGGTCCAGGTGGGGCCAACGTA.

For this clone: The sequence runs out 3 residues before the end of the CDR3; the remainder is reconstructed from the germline J gene. This chain connects TRBV20-1 to TRBJ1-5; 9 bases line up with TRBD1. CDR1 and CDR2 (germline): DFQATT, SNEGSKA (reference sequence). This CDR3 is built from 12 residues. The J segment lost 5 bases and the V segment lost 6 bases, leaving 2 bases of the junction unmatched. The CDR3 loop is CSARTGDQPQHF. The covered CDR3 bases are TGCAGTGCCCGGACAGGGGATCAGCCC.

This clone is labeled medium-sized based on frequency. The observed sequence ends 3 residues before the CDR3 terminus, with the missing tail filled in from the germline J gene. The chain carries TRBV7-3 and TRBJ2-3; D is possibly TRBD1 (6 bases). The CDR3 is made up of 17 amino acids. V gave up 3 bases and J gave up 2 bases, with 18 bases separating them. The germline CDR1 and CDR2 sequences are SGHTA and FQGTGA. This CDR3 reads CASSFDTRQVNTDTQYF. The DNA read from the CDR3 is TGTGCCAGCAGCTTCGATACTCGACAGGTTAACACAGATACG. Drawing the rest from reference TRBV7-3 and TRBJ2-3, the complete variable domain is GAGVSQTPSNKVTEKGKYVELRCDPISGHTALYWYRQSLGQGPEFLIYFQGTGAADDSGLPNDRFFAVRPEGSVSTLKIQRTERGDSAVYLCASSFDTRQVNTDTQYFGPGTRLTVL.

A remark on this clone: The read terminates 3 residues ahead of where the CDR3 ends, so the germline J gene completes it. The rearrangement links TRBV20-1 to TRBJ2-2, with 7 bases that match TRBD1. The germline gives CDR1 DFQATT, CDR2 SNEGSKA (reference sequence). This CDR3 is 15 amino acids long. The CDR3 loop is CSAPKRGQGDEKLFF. Partial CDR3 DNA: TGCAGTGCCCCCAAAAGGGGGCAGGGCGATGAAAAG.

Concerning this clone itself: The read ends 3 residues shy of where the CDR3 ends; the end is completed using the germline J gene. This chain connects TRBV20-1 to TRBJ2-3; 8 nucleotides match TRBD2. Germline V gene sequence: CDR1 DFQATT, CDR2 SNEGSKA (reference sequence). Losses at the gene ends were 7 bases for V and 1 base for J; bases not matched to a gene: 7. The CDR3 is made up of 14 amino acids. The CDR3 sequence is CSDGGAQRTDTQYF. Partial CDR3 DNA: TGCAGTGACGGGGGGGCCCAACGCACAGATACG.

This clone is identified as medium-sized from frequency. The read ends 3 residues before the CDR3 terminus; that terminus is restored from the germline J gene. V gene TRBV5-5 combines with J gene TRBJ2-7; 7 bases match TRBD1. CDR1 and CDR2 (germline): SGHKS, YYEKEE (reference sequence). CDR3 length: 14 amino acids. Germline trimming cut 3 bases from V and 2 bases from J; bases unmatched to any gene: 5. The chain's CDR3 is CASSWETGTYEQYF. The part of the CDR3 DNA that was read is TGTGCCAGCAGCTGGGAGACAGGGACCTACGAG.